This passage covers 19 T cell receptor beta chains from one sample sequenced in a study of beta chain features in type 1 diabetes. General observations from the study: Among patients with Type 1 diabetes, TCRB CDR3s were moderately but significantly shorter in every one of the four CD4+ subsets.

What these receptors recognize is not known. Reverse transcription of all isolated RNA meant that expressed TCRB transcripts were sequenced. Sequencing was performed with immunoSEQ multiplex PCR; in TCRdb, only in-frame clones are kept and a portion is missing. The table includes a few hundred thousand clones, over 8.5% detected once. The specimen was central memory CD4+ T cells from blood. Receptor source: a man in his thirties or forties with type 1 diabetes.

V usage is TRBV7-6 and J usage is TRBJ1-2; D not certain. Germline V CDR1 and CDR2: SGHVS, FNYEAQ. V gave up 11 bases and J gave up 3 bases, with 13 bases separating them. The CDR3 length is 12 residues. This CDR3 is CAVRGDYYGYTF. DNA for the CDR3: TGTGCCGTTAGAGGTGATTACTATGGCTACACCTTC. Based on the CDR3 plus reference TRBV7-6 and TRBJ1-2, the full variable domain is GAGVSQSPRYKVTKRGQDVALRCDPISGHVSLYWYRQALGQGPEFLTYFNYEAQQDKSGLPNDRFSAERPEGSISTLTIQRTEQRDSAMYRCAVRGDYYGYTFGSGTRLTVV.

J is TRBJ2-7 and V is TRBV19; TRBD1 matches at 8 bases. The CDR3 is made up of 14 amino acids. CDR1 and CDR2 (germline): LNHDA, SQIVND (reference sequence). After removal of 4 bases from V and 3 bases from J, the junction contained 5 bases not matched to a gene. The CDR3 nucleotides read TGTGCCAGTAGTACCCAGACAGGGGTCTACGAGCAGTACTTC. Translation: CASSTQTGVYEQYF.

This clone was recorded many times. The J gene is TRBJ2-3, the V gene TRBV27; D unclear. Germline CDR1 is MNHEY and CDR2 is SMNVEV (reference sequence). V dropped 6 bases and J dropped 2 bases, with 9 bases sitting between them. The CDR3 runs 13 residues. CDR3 residues: CASSPTYTDTQYF. DNA of the CDR3: TGTGCCAGCAGCCCGACCTACACAGATACGCAGTATTTT.

The chain recombines TRBV27 with TRBJ2-7; TRBD1 agrees at 7 bases. The trim removed 7 bases at V and 8 bases at J, leaving 5 bases unmatched. Per germline, CDR1 MNHEY and CDR2 SMNVEV (reference sequence). The CDR3 spans 11 residues. The CDR3 loop is CASKRQGKQYF. The CDR3 coding sequence is TGTGCCAGCAAACGACAGGGCAAGCAGTACTTC.

Details on this clone: Given a far larger clone just one base away, this is likely a sequencing read error. This sample also contains other DNA sequences that code for the same CDR3. The chain is built from TRBV5-4 and TRBJ2-1; no reliable D call. In germline, CDR1 is SGHNT, CDR2 YYREEE (reference sequence). Trimming cost V 4 bases and J 3 bases, with 2 bases left between them. This CDR3 contains 11 residues. Written as DNA, the CDR3 is TGTGCCAGCAGCCTCTACAATGAGCAGTTCTTC. Translating it yields CASSLYNEQFF.

The gene calls are TRBV11-2 and TRBJ2-5; the D gene could be TRBD1 or TRBD2 (5 bases each). V lost 5 bases and J 1 base, leaving 11 bases between the germline ends. The length of the CDR3 is 14 residues. The germline V gene has CDR1 SGHAT and CDR2 FQNNGV. In DNA form, the CDR3 reads TGTGCCAGCAGCCCTCGGGGCCCCCAAGAGACCCAGTACTTC. Protein: CASSPRGPQETQYF. The full variable domain, its missing parts supplied by reference TRBV11-2 and TRBJ2-5, is EAGVAQSPRYKIIEKRQSVAFWCNPISGHATLYWYQQILGQGPKLLIQFQNNGVVDDSQLPKDRFSAERLKGVDSTLKIQPAKLEDSAVYLCASSPRGPQETQYFGPGTRLLVL.

In this sample, this clone turned up a few times. The V gene is TRBV27, the J gene TRBJ1-5; D is possibly TRBD1 (5 bases). Germline V gene data show CDR1 as MNHEY and CDR2 as SMNVEV (reference sequence). The CDR3 covers 14 residues. The V gene lost 6 bases and the J gene lost 3 bases, with 12 bases spanning the gap. CDR3 DNA: TGTGCCAGCAGACTTACAGGCAACAATCAGCCCCAGCATTTT. It is translated as CASRLTGNNQPQHF.

This sequence joins TRBV6-6 and TRBJ2-1; 10 positions agree with TRBD2. The J segment lost 0 bases and the V segment lost 6 bases, leaving 2 bases of the junction unmatched. This CDR3 comprises 15 residues. The V gene's germline CDR1 is MNHNY and CDR2 SVGAGI (reference sequence). CDR3: CASSRTSGSYNEQFF. CDR3 bases: TGTGCCAGCAGCCGGACTAGCGGCTCCTACAATGAGCAGTTCTTC.

The chain links TRBV10-3 to TRBJ1-3; D is undetermined. Germline assignment: CDR1 ENHRY and CDR2 SYGVKD. Trimming removed 3 bases from V and 0 bases from J, with 9 bases in between. This CDR3 has 15 residues. The CDR3 sequence is CAISEHGSSGNTIYF. CDR3 nucleotide sequence: TGTGCCATCAGTGAACACGGTAGCTCTGGAAACACCATATATTTT.

This chain uses TRBV30 with TRBJ2-2; D remains ambiguous. This CDR3 is built from 15 residues. The V end lost 0 bases, the J end lost 1 base, and 9 bases lay between the germline ends. Germline-derived CDR1 and CDR2 are GTSNPN and SVGIG (reference sequence). The CDR3 coding sequence is TGTGCCTGGAGTGTGGCTTCACGGAACACCGGGGAGCTGTTTTTT. Translating gives CAWSVASRNTGELFF. Variable domain in full (rest from reference TRBV30 and TRBJ2-2): SQTIHQWPATLVQPVGSPLSLECTVEGTSNPNLYWYRQAAGRGLQLLFYSVGIGQISSEVPQNLSASRPQDRQFILSSKKLLLSDSGFYLCAWSVASRNTGELFFGEGSRLTVL.

This clone was found a few times. The V call is TRBV28, the J call TRBJ2-1; D may be TRBD2 (5 bases). This CDR3 is 16 amino acids long. Germline lookup yields CDR1 MDHEN and CDR2 SYDVKM. The V and J ends lost 3 bases and 5 bases respectively, with 17 bases between them. CDR3 amino acids: CASSFLDGRSDNEQFF. Written as DNA, the CDR3 is TGTGCCAGCAGTTTTCTGGATGGGAGATCCGACAATGAGCAGTTCTTC.

This clone was recorded a few times. The chain uses TRBV10-2 and TRBJ1-1; perhaps TRBD1 as D (5 bases). V was trimmed by 4 bases and J by 5 bases, leaving 17 bases between them. The CDR3 extends over 15 amino acids. Germline V lookup: CDR1 WSHSY, CDR2 SAAADI. In nucleotides, the CDR3 is TGCGCCAGCAGTGGGGTGGCAGTGGGGGGGACTGAAGCTTTCTTT. Its protein product is CASSGVAVGGTEAFF.

This sequence joins TRBV7-9 and TRBJ2-1, with D perhaps given as TRBD1 or TRBD2 (5 bases each). Germline loops: CDR1 SEHNR, CDR2 FQNEAQ (reference sequence). The CDR3 covers 16 residues. With 3 bases removed from V and 7 bases from J, the gap between germline ends came to 19 bases. The CDR3 DNA reads TGTGCCAGCAGCTTCCGAAGGGGAGATGGCCGTAATGAGCAGTTCTTC. Amino acids: CASSFRRGDGRNEQFF.

This clone was found a few times. This chain connects TRBV18 to TRBJ2-5; no firm D call. The V and J ends lost 1 base and 5 bases respectively, with 5 bases between them. The germline V gene has CDR1 KGHSH and CDR2 LQKENI. There are 12 residues in the CDR3. The CDR3 protein is CASSPRFETQYF. The CDR3 nucleotides read TGTGCCAGCTCACCACGGTTTGAGACCCAGTACTTC. Filled out from reference TRBV18 and TRBJ2-5, the complete variable domain reads NAGVMQNPRHLVRRRGQEARLRCSPMKGHSHVYWYRQLPEEGLKFMVYLQKENIIDESGMPKERFSAEFPKEGPSILRIQQVVRGDSAAYFCASSPRFETQYFGPGTRLLVL.

In its sample, this clone was seen a few times. The J gene is TRBJ2-1, the V gene TRBV7-3; a possible D gene is TRBD1 (5 bases). Trimming cost V 5 bases and J 7 bases, with 18 bases left between them. Germline V CDR1 and CDR2: SGHTA, FQGTGA. The CDR3 covers 15 residues. CDR3 bases: TGTGCCAGCAGCCCCCAGGGCATCGGGTTTAATGAGCAGTTCTTC. Translation: CASSPQGIGFNEQFF.

V usage is TRBV11-2 and J usage is TRBJ1-1; maybe TRBD1 (5 bases). The V end was cut by 0 bases, the J end by 3 bases, with 11 bases between. Germline lookup yields CDR1 SGHAT and CDR2 FQNNGV. This CDR3 contains 15 residues. For the CDR3, the DNA is TGTGCCAGCAGCTTAGATGGGGGGACGGACACTGAAGCTTTCTTT. This gives the protein CASSLDGGTDTEAFF.

The sample holds a few counts of this clone. The CDR3 sequence: CAWKIDLRDGGYTF. The DNA for the CDR3 is TGTGCCTGGAAAATTGATTTGCGCGACGGAGGCTACACCTTC. The chain uses TRBV30 and TRBJ1-2, with D unresolved. The CDR3 runs 14 residues. With 4 bases removed from V and 8 bases from J, the gap between germline ends came to 20 bases. Per the germline V gene, CDR1 is GTSNPN and CDR2 is SVGIG (reference sequence).

This clone showed up just a few times. V and J are TRBV7-2 and TRBJ1-2; D is possibly TRBD1 (6 bases). The length of the CDR3 is 16 residues. Per the germline V gene, CDR1 is SGHTA and CDR2 is FQGNSA. Trimming pared 6 bases from V and 0 bases from J, leaving 17 bases between. The CDR3 sequence: CASSPGQLRANYGYTF. CDR3 in DNA: TGTGCCAGCAGTCCAGGACAGTTAAGAGCTAACTATGGCTACACCTTC.

The CDR3 DNA sequence: TGTGCCACCACTCGACCGAGCGGGTACGAGCAGTACTTC. Its protein product is CATTRPSGYEQYF. The rearrangement uses TRBV28 and TRBJ2-7; D may be TRBD2 (6 bases). Looked up from germline, CDR1 is MDHEN and CDR2 is SYDVKM. Deletions cut 10 bases from V and 4 bases from J, with 17 bases between. The CDR3 has 13 residues.